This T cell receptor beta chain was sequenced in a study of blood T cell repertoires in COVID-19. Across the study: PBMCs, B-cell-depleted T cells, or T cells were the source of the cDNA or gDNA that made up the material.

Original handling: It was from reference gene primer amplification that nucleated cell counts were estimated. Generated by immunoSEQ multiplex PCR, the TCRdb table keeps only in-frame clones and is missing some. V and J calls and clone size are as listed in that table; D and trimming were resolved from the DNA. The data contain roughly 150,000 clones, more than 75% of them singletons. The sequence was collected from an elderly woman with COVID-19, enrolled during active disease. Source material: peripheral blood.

The CDR3, as DNA: TGTGCCAGCAGTGGATCAAGCGGGAGTATCACCTACGAGCAGTACTTC. This translates into CASSGSSGSITYEQYF. V is TRBV28 and J is TRBJ2-7; 8 bases align to TRBD2. Germline-derived CDR1 and CDR2 are MDHEN and SYDVKM. The CDR3 runs 16 residues. Losses at the gene ends were 5 bases for V and 2 bases for J; bases not matched to a gene: 11.